The clone carrying this T cell receptor beta chain was counted a single time. The antigen remains unidentified. One end of the junction is discordant with germline, which a read error may explain. This CDR3 comprises 13 residues. CDR1 and CDR2 (germline): SGDLS, YYNGEE. The source of the sample is a study of cytomegalovirus exposure and HLA in healthy donors. 60 Vbeta and 13 Jbeta primers were used in PCR. TCRdb's table, derived via immunoSEQ multiplex PCR, lists solely in-frame clones and lacks some. This table has roughly 100,000 clones, around 78% appearing once. Whole-study results and caveats: Later analysis showed TCR association rates varying by HLA locus, highest for DRB1 and lowest for HLA-C. The authors later found HLA-associated TCR beta chains more clonally expanded than equally common others.

Specimen: PBMCs. The origin of this receptor is a man between 35 and 55 years old in good health and CMV-seronegative. This chain connects TRBV9 to TRBJ2-7; D remains unclear. Here the CDR3 reads CAGSVGTSYEQYF. CDR3 sequence (DNA): TGTGCCGGCAGCGTGGGCACCTCCTACGAGCAGTACTTC.